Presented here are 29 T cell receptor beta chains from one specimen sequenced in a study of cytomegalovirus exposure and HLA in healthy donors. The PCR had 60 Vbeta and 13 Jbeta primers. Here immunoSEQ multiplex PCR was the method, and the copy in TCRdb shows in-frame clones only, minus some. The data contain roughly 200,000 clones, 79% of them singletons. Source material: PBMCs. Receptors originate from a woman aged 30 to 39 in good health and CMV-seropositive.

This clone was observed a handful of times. The CDR3 DNA is TGCGCCAGCAGCCCCCGGGACACGAACTATGGCTACACCTTC. It translates to CASSPRDTNYGYTF. The chain joins TRBV5-1 to TRBJ1-2; perhaps TRBD1 as D (6 bases). Germline V gene sequence: CDR1 SGHRS, CDR2 YFSETQ. CDR3 size: 14 residues. V was shortened by 4 bases and J by 2 bases, with 12 bases between the two germline ends.

This CDR3 is CASSVDRVQETQYF. CDR3 DNA: TGCGCCAGCAGCGTGGACAGGGTACAAGAGACCCAGTACTTC. The chain recombines TRBV5-1 with TRBJ2-5; 8 bases fit TRBD1. CDR1 is SGHRS and CDR2 is YFSETQ in the germline V gene. The junction had 4 bases not matched to a gene; V was cut back by 4 bases and J by 2 bases. This CDR3 is 14 amino acids long.

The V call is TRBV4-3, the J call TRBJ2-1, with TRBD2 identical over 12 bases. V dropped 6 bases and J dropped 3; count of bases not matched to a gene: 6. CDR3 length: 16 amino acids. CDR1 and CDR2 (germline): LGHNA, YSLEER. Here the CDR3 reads CASSALAGGNYNEQFF. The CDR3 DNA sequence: TGCGCCAGCAGTGCTCTAGCGGGAGGGAACTACAATGAGCAGTTCTTC.

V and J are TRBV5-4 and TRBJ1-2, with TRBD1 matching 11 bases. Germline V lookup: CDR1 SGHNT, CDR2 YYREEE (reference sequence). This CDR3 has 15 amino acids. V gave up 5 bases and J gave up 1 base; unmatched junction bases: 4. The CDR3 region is CASRSGQGVNYGYTF. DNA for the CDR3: TGTGCCAGCAGGTCGGGACAGGGGGTTAACTATGGCTACACCTTC.

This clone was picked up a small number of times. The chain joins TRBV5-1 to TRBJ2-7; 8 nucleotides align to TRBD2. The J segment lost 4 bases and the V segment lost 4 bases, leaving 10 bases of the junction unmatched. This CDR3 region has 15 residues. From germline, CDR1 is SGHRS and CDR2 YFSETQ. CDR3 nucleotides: TGCGCCAGCAGCCCCGAGTCGGGAGGGTTTTACGAGCAGTACTTC. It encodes CASSPESGGFYEQYF. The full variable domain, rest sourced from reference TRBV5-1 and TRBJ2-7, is KAGVTQTPRYLIKTRGQQVTLSCSPISGHRSVSWYQQTPGQGLQFLFEYFSETQRNKGNFPGRFSGRQFSNSRSEMNVSTLELGDSALYLCASSPESGGFYEQYFGPGTRLTVT.

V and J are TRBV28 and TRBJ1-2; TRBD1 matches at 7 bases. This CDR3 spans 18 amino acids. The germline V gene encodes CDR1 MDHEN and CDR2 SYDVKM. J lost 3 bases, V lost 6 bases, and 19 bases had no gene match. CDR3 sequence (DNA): TGTGCCAGCAGGGGGGCGGAAATGGGGATAGGGGGCGACTATGGCTACACCTTC. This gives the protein CASRGAEMGIGGDYGYTF.

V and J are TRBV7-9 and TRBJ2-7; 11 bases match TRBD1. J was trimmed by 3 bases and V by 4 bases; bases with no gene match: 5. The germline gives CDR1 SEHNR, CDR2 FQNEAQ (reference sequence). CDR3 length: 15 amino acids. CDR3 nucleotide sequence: TGTGCCAGCAGCTCCACGGACAGGGGGCACTACGAGCAGTACTTC. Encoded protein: CASSSTDRGHYEQYF.

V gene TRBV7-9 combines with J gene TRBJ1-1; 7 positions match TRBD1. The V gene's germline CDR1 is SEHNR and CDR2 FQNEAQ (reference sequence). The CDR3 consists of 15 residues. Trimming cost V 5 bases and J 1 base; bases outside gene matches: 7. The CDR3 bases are TGTGCCAGCAGCCCCAGGGGGGCAGGGAACACTGAAGCTTTCTTT. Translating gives CASSPRGAGNTEAFF.

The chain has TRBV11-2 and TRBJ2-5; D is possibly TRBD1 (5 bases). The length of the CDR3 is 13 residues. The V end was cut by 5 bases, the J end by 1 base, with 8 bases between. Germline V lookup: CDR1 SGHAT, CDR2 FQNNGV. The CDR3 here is CASSHDSQETQYF. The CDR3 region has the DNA TGTGCCAGCAGCCACGACAGCCAAGAGACCCAGTACTTC.

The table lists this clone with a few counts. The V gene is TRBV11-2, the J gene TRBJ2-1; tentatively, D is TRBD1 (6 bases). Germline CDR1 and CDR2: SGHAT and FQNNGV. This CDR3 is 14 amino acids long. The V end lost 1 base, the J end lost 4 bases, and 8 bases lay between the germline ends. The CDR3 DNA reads TGTGCCAGCAGCTTAGTAGGGGGTTACAATGAGCAGTTCTTC. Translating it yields CASSLVGGYNEQFF.

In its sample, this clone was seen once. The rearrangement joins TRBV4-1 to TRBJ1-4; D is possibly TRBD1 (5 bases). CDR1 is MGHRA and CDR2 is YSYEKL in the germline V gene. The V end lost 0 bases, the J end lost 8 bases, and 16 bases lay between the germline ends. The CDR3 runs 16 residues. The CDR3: CASSQERRGVREKLFF. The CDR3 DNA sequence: TGCGCCAGCAGCCAAGAAAGGCGGGGGGTTAGAGAAAAACTGTTTTTT.

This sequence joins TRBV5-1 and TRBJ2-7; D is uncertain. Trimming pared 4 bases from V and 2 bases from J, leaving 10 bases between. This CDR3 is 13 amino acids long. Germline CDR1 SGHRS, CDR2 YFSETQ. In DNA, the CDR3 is TGCGCCAGCAGCCAGGATCCTACCTACGAGCAGTACTTC. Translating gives CASSQDPTYEQYF.

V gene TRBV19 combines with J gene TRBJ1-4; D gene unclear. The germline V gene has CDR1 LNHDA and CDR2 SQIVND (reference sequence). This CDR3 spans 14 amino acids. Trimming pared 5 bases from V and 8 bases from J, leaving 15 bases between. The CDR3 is CASSLLGGLEKLFF. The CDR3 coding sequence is TGTGCCAGTAGTCTCCTCGGAGGATTGGAAAAACTGTTTTTT.

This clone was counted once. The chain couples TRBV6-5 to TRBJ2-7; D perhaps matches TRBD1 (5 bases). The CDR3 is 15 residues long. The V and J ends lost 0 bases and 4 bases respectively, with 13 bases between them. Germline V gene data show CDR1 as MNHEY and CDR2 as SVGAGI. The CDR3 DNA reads TGTGCCAGCAGTTACTCTACCGGACAATATTACGAGCAGTACTTC. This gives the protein CASSYSTGQYYEQYF.

Here the CDR3 DNA reads TGTGCCAGCAGTTACCTCGGGGGAGGGACTGAAGCTTTCTTT. Its protein product is CASSYLGGGTEAFF. This chain connects TRBV6-5 to TRBJ1-1; D is perhaps TRBD1 (5 bases). The V end lost 2 bases, the J end lost 5 bases, and 12 bases lay between the germline ends. The CDR3 loop spans 14 amino acids. In germline, CDR1 is MNHEY, CDR2 SVGAGI.

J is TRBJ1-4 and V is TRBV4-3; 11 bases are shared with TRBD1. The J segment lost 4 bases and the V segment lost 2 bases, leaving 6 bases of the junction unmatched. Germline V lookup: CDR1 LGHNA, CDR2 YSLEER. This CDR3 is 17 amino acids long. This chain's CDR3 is CASSQWDRGSLNEKLFF. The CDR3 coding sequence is TGCGCCAGCAGCCAATGGGACAGGGGGTCCCTTAATGAAAAACTGTTTTTT.

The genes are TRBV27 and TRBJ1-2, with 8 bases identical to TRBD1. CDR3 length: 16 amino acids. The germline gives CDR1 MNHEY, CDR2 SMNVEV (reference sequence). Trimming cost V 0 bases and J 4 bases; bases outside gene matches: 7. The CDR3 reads CASSLSTGTGGYGYTF. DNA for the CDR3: TGTGCCAGCAGTTTATCCACGGGGACAGGCGGCTATGGCTACACCTTC.

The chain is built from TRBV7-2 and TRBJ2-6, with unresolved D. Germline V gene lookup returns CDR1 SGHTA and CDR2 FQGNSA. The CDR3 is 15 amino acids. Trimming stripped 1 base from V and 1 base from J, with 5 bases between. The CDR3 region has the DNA TGTGCCAGCAGCTTAGGGCCTTCTGGGGCCAACGTCCTGACTTTC. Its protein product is CASSLGPSGANVLTF.

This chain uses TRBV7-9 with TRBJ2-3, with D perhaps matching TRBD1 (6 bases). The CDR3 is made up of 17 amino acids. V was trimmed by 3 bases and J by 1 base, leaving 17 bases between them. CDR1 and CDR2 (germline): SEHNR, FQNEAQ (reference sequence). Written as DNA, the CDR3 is TGTGCCAGCAGCTTTTTCAGAGGGGGTATTCGCACAGATACGCAGTATTTT. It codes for CASSFFRGGIRTDTQYF.

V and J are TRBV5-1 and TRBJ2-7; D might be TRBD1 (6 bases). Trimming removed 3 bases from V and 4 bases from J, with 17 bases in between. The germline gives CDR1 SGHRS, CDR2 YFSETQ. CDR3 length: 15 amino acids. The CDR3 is CASSSGTPVMYEQYF. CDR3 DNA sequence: TGCGCCAGCAGCTCTGGGACACCGGTAATGTACGAGCAGTACTTC.

The CDR3 DNA is TGTGCCAGCAGTCCGAGCGGGGGGGCCCCCCACGAGCAGTACTTC. It encodes CASSPSGGAPHEQYF. This chain uses TRBV27 with TRBJ2-7; TRBD2 agrees at 10 bases. The germline gives CDR1 MNHEY, CDR2 SMNVEV (reference sequence). The CDR3 runs 15 residues. The junction had 9 bases not matched to a gene; V was cut back by 5 bases and J by 5 bases.

CDR3 sequence reads: CASSPGGTDTQYF. The CDR3 DNA reads as TGCGCCAGCAGCCCCGGAGGCACAGATACGCAGTATTTT. The chain recombines TRBV5-1 with TRBJ2-3; D call uncertain. Trimming cost V 4 bases and J 1 base, with 7 bases left between them. Looked up from germline, CDR1 is SGHRS and CDR2 is YFSETQ. The CDR3 covers 13 residues.

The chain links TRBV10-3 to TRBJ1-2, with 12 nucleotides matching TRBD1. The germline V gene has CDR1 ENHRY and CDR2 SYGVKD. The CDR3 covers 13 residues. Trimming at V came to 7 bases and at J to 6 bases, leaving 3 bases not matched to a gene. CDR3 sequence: CAIKGQGADGYTF. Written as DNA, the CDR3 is TGTGCCATCAAGGGACAGGGGGCGGATGGCTACACCTTC.

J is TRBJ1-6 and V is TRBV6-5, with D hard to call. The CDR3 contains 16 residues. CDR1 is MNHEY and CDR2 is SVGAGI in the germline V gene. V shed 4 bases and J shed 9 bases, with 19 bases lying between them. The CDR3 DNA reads TGTGCCAGCAGTTTTCGAGCCCCGTCGGTTGGTTCACCCCTCCACTTT. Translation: CASSFRAPSVGSPLHF.

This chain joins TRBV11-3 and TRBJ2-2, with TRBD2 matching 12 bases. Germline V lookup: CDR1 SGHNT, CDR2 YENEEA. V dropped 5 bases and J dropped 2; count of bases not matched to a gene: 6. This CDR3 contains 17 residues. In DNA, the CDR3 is TGTGCCAGCAGCAAGCTAGCGGGAGGGTATAACACCGGGGAGCTGTTTTTT. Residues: CASSKLAGGYNTGELFF. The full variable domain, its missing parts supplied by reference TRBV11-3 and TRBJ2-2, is EAGVVQSPRYKIIEKKQPVAFWCNPISGHNTLYWYLQNLGQGPELLIRYENEEAVDDSQLPKDRFSAERLKGVDSTLKIQPAELGDSAVYLCASSKLAGGYNTGELFFGEGSRLTVL.

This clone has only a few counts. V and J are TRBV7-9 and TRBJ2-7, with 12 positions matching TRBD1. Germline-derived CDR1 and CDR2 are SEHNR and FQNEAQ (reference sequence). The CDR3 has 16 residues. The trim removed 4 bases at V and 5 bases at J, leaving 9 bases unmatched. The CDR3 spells CASSSGDRGHLNEQYF. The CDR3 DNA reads TGTGCCAGCAGCTCCGGGGACAGGGGGCATCTGAACGAGCAGTACTTC.

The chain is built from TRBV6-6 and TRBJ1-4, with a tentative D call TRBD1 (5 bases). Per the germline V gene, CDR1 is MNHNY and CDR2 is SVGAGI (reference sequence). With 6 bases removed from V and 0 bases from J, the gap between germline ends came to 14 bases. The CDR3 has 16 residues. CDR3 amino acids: CASSFTGGATNEKLFF. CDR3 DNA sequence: TGTGCCAGCAGCTTCACGGGGGGTGCAACTAATGAAAAACTGTTTTTT.

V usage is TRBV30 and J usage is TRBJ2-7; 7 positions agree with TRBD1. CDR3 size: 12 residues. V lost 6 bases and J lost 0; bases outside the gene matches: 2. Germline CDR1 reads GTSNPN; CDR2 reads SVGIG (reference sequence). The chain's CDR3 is CACRDSSYEQYF. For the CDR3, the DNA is TGTGCCTGTAGGGACAGCTCCTACGAGCAGTACTTC.

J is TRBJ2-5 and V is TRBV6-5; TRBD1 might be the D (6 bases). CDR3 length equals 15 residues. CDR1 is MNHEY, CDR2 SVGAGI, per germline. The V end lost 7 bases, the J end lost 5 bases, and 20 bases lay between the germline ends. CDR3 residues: CASTVARGIWETQYF. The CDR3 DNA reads TGTGCCAGCACCGTTGCCAGGGGAATTTGGGAGACCCAGTACTTC.